The source of this T cell receptor beta chain is a study of beta chain features in type 1 diabetes. Study findings and constraints: A cDNA-based sequencing approach could over-represent cells with high TCR expression. PCR, the amplification step, might favor shorter templates, equally in patients and controls. Moderate yet significant TCRB CDR3 shortening was seen in Type 1 diabetes patients in all four CD4+ subsets.

This clone was picked up a small number of times. Its antigen is unidentified. There was one heparinised blood draw per donor, averaging about 116 mL. Reverse transcription of all isolated RNA meant that expressed TCRB transcripts were sequenced. Profiling relied on immunoSEQ multiplex PCR, and the TCRdb table lists in-frame clones only, not all of them. The sample lists roughly 400,000 clones, 9.6% seen once, with about 0.63% in the top ten. Sample: central memory CD4+ T cells from blood. This TCR was recovered from a man aged 25 to 45 with type 1 diabetes.

CDR3 bases: TGCAGCGTCCTAGGGTTCCCCAATGAAAAACTGTTTTTT. It is translated as CSVLGFPNEKLFF. The chain has TRBV29-1 and TRBJ1-4; no clear D. The CDR3 runs 13 residues. Deletions cut 6 bases from V and 5 bases from J, with 13 bases between. Looked up from germline, CDR1 is SQVTM and CDR2 is ANQGSEA.